Following are 30 T cell receptor beta chains from one sample sequenced in a study of glioma-infiltrating T cells. TCR alpha and beta CDR3 regions were amplified from RNA using iRepertoire nested multiplex PCR. MiXCR, run by TCRdb on the multiplex PCR reads, gives a single entry per CDR3 protein. The sample gives some 93,000 distinct CDR3 sequences, approximately 40% of which show up once; roughly two fifths is in the top ten. Sequencing was carried out using glioma tissue, nonneoplastic brain tissue, or PBMCs (not recorded which). These receptors were obtained from a human donor with low-grade glioma or glioblastoma, undergoing nonglioma brain surgery, or in good health (not recorded which).

In this sample, this clonotype turned up once. J is TRBJ2-3 and V is TRBV3-1; TRBD2 agrees at 15 bases. This CDR3 contains 16 residues. The J segment lost 7 bases and the V segment lost 4 bases, leaving 6 bases of the junction unmatched. Germline CDR1 is LGHDT and CDR2 is YNNKEL (reference sequence). In nucleotides, the CDR3 is TGTGCCAGCAGCCTGGGACTAGCGGGGGGTATGAATACGCAGTATTTT. It is translated as CASSLGLAGGMNTQYF.

To note about this clonotype: At one end the junction does not follow the germline gene, possibly because of a read error. The chain employs TRBV28 and TRBJ1-1; D might be TRBD1 (5 bases). Germline values: CDR1 MDHEN, CDR2 SYDVKM. This CDR3 comprises 15 residues. CDR3 nucleotide sequence: TGTGCCGGTCAGGGAGCGGGCAGAGTGAACACTAAAGCTTTCTTT. Encoded protein: CAGQGAGRVNTKAFF.

Only a few counts were recorded for this clonotype. A much larger clone lies a single base off, so this may be a read error. The chain joins TRBV2 to TRBJ2-5, with 11 bases matching TRBD2. Germline CDR1 reads SNHLY; CDR2 reads FYNNEI. The length of the CDR3 is 14 residues. CDR3 residues: CASRRLAGQEAQYF. The CDR3 coding sequence is TGTGCCAGCAGGCGACTAGCGGGACAAGAGGCCCAGTACTTC.

This clonotype occurred many times. The chain carries TRBV5-1 and TRBJ2-3, with a tentative D call TRBD2 (5 bases). V was clipped by 4 bases and J by 1 base, with 13 bases between them. The CDR3 loop spans 15 amino acids. CDR1 is SGHRS and CDR2 is YFSETQ in the germline V gene. The CDR3 DNA follows: TGCGCCAGCAGCAATTGGTGGGGAGGCACAGATACGCAGTATTTT. It encodes CASSNWWGGTDTQYF.

This clonotype was detected many times. The chain's CDR3 is CASSALAGGSNEQFF. CDR3 DNA: TGTGCCAGCAGCGCACTAGCGGGAGGATCCAATGAGCAGTTCTTC. V and J are TRBV12-3 or TRBV12-4 and TRBJ2-1, with TRBD2 identical over 12 bases. The CDR3 spans 15 residues. With 6 bases clipped from V and 6 bases from J, the junction kept 6 bases outside the gene matches.

Of note for this clonotype: A much larger clone lies a single base off, so this may be a read error. The chain employs TRBV18 and TRBJ2-7; a weak D match, TRBD2 (5 bases). Trimming cost V 4 bases and J 5 bases, with 12 bases left between them. Germline V lookup: CDR1 KGHSH, CDR2 LQKENI. CDR3 size: 13 residues. This CDR3 is CASSLDWADEQYF. Here the CDR3 DNA reads TGTGCCAGCTCACTGGACTGGGCGGACGAGCAGTACTTC. Full variable domain (outside the CDR3, taken from reference TRBV18 and TRBJ2-7): NAGVMQNPRHLVRRRGQEARLRCSPMKGHSHVYWYRQLPEEGLKFMVYLQKENIIDESGMPKERFSAEFPKEGPSILRIQQVVRGDSAAYFCASSLDWADEQYFGPGTRLTVT.

On this clonotype: The junction departs from germline at one end; a sequencing error may be responsible. This chain links TRBV20-1 with TRBJ2-5; D assignment may be TRBD1 or TRBD2 (5 bases each). CDR1 and CDR2 (germline): DFQATT, SNEGSKA (reference sequence). The CDR3 loop spans 16 amino acids. The CDR3 spells CSAYKRDPFPPETQYF. The CDR3 DNA is TGCAGTGCTTATAAAAGGGACCCATTCCCCCCAGAGACACAGTACTTC.

This clonotype has a count of ten or more. The chain recombines TRBV29-1 with TRBJ2-3; 9 bases fit TRBD2. The CDR3 loop spans 15 amino acids. Germline CDR1 is SQVTM and CDR2 is ANQGSEA. V was clipped by 6 bases and J by 4 bases; unmatched bases: 11. This chain's CDR3 is CSVPRGSGSADTQYF. CDR3 nucleotides: TGCAGCGTCCCAAGAGGTAGCGGGAGTGCAGATACGCAGTATTTT.

This clonotype was picked up many times. The V and J genes are TRBV19 and TRBJ1-1; a weak D match, TRBD1 (5 bases). Trimming took 6 bases from V and 5 from J, leaving 16 bases between them. The length of the CDR3 is 14 residues. CDR1 is LNHDA and CDR2 is SQIVND in the germline V gene (reference sequence). CDR3 in amino acids: CASSQRAEGTEAFF. In DNA form, the CDR3 reads TGTGCCAGTAGCCAAAGGGCGGAGGGGACTGAAGCTTTCTTT.

This clonotype was found many times. The rearrangement joins TRBV6-2 or TRBV6-3 to TRBJ1-1; 10 bases fit TRBD1. The CDR3 has 13 residues. V was clipped by 6 bases and J by 5 bases; unmatched bases: 3. The germline CDR1 and CDR2 sequences are MNHEY and SVGEGT. Written as DNA, the CDR3 is TGTGCCAGCAGCTGGACAGGGGGGACTGAAGCTTTCTTT. Residues: CASSWTGGTEAFF.

In its sample, this clonotype was seen many times. The genes are TRBV7-6 and TRBJ2-3; the match to TRBD2 covers 10 bases. Germline V gene data show CDR1 as SGHVS and CDR2 as FNYEAQ. V gave up 0 bases and J gave up 0 bases; unmatched junction bases: 6. The CDR3 sequence is 18 residues long. CDR3 nucleotides: TGTGCCAGCAGCTTAGCGGCGACTAGCGGGCGTAGCACAGATACGCAGTATTTT. Residues: CASSLAATSGRSTDTQYF.

Regarding this clonotype: A much more abundant neighbour one base away suggests this may be a read error. V is TRBV2 and J is TRBJ2-2, with D unclear. This CDR3 is built from 11 residues. Trimming left V 7 bases short and J 7 bases short, with 7 bases between. CDR1 and CDR2 (germline): SNHLY, FYNNEI. The CDR3 spells CASMIYGELFF. The CDR3 bases are TGTGCCAGCATGATTTACGGGGAGCTGTTTTTT.

This clonotype appeared many times. The chain joins TRBV29-1 to TRBJ2-5; D is possibly TRBD2 (6 bases). Germline V gives CDR1 SQVTM, CDR2 ANQGSEA. The CDR3 sequence is 13 residues long. V lost 0 bases and J lost 3, with 8 bases in between. CDR3 nucleotides: TGCAGCGTTGAAGATCGGGGGAAAGAGACCCAGTACTTC. Translation gives CSVEDRGKETQYF.

About this clonotype: Being one base from a much bigger clone, this may be a read error. The V call is TRBV5-5, the J call TRBJ2-1; 7 nucleotides match TRBD2. J was trimmed by 4 bases and V by 1 base; bases with no gene match: 5. The CDR3 totals 15 residues. Germline V CDR1 and CDR2: SGHKS, YYEKEE (reference sequence). The DNA for the CDR3 is TGTGCCAGCAGCTTGTACGGCGGGGGATACAATGAGCAGTTCTTC. It specifies CASSLYGGGYNEQFF.

Ten or more counts support this clonotype. The chain has TRBV20-1 and TRBJ1-5; unclear D gene. The CDR3 is 12 residues long. Germline CDR1 reads DFQATT; CDR2 reads SNEGSKA (reference sequence). The V end lost 1 base, the J end lost 13 bases, and 14 bases lay between the germline ends. This CDR3 reads CSARGVDEEQHF. The DNA of the CDR3 is TGCAGTGCTAGAGGAGTCGACGAAGAACAGCATTTT.

Worth noting for this clonotype: A junction boundary mismatches the germline segment, possibly from a read error. The gene calls are TRBV6-6 and TRBJ1-4; D gene unclear. Germline V CDR1 and CDR2: MNHNY, SVGAGI (reference sequence). The CDR3 length is 15 residues. This chain's CDR3 is CASSNRHGGNEKLFF. CDR3 DNA: TGTGCCAGCAGTAACCGACATGGTGGCAATGAAAAACTGTTCTTT.

This clonotype was observed at least ten times. The chain combines TRBV5-1 with TRBJ2-7; TRBD1 might be the D (6 bases). The CDR3 runs 14 residues. V was shortened by 1 base and J by 2 bases, with 10 bases between the two germline ends. Per the germline V gene, CDR1 is SGHRS and CDR2 is YFSETQ. CDR3 bases: TGCGCCAGCAGCTTGTTTTCAGGGGCCTACGAGCAGTACTTC. Amino acids: CASSLFSGAYEQYF. Full variable domain (missing parts from reference TRBV5-1 and TRBJ2-7): KAGVTQTPRYLIKTRGQQVTLSCSPISGHRSVSWYQQTPGQGLQFLFEYFSETQRNKGNFPGRFSGRQFSNSRSEMNVSTLELGDSALYLCASSLFSGAYEQYFGPGTRLTVT.

This clonotype was counted at least ten times. The V call is TRBV18, the J call TRBJ2-7; D ambiguous. The CDR3 consists of 14 residues. The germline gives CDR1 KGHSH, CDR2 LQKENI. Deletions cut 5 bases from V and 0 bases from J, with 11 bases between. DNA for the CDR3: TGTGCCAGCTCAGAGACGCCTAACTCCTACGAGCAGTACTTC. Its translation: CASSETPNSYEQYF.

Concerning this clonotype itself: Mismatch with germline at one junction end may stem from a read error. The rearrangement links TRBV12-3 or TRBV12-4 to TRBJ2-7, with D possibly TRBD2 on 5 matching bases. The CDR3 runs 12 residues. CDR3 DNA sequence: TGTGCCAGCAGCTTAGGACTTTTTGAGCAGTACTTC. It is translated as CASSLGLFEQYF.

The genes are TRBV15 and TRBJ2-7, with D unclear. Between the trimmed V and J ends, which lost 3 bases and 2 bases, there was a span of 17 bases. The germline V gene encodes CDR1 LNHNV and CDR2 YYDKDF (reference sequence). This CDR3 contains 16 residues. CDR3 in amino acids: CATSSSQSGSTYEQYF. CDR3 coding DNA: TGTGCCACCAGCAGCTCCCAATCTGGGTCGACCTACGAGCAGTACTTC.

This clonotype was counted at least ten times. The rearrangement joins TRBV29-1 to TRBJ2-5; TRBD1 aligns across 9 bases. The CDR3 totals 11 residues. Per the germline V gene, CDR1 is SQVTM and CDR2 is ANQGSEA. The ends lost 7 bases at V and 6 bases at J; junction bases unmatched: 3. CDR3 protein: CSGGQGQTQYF. The CDR3 coding sequence is TGCAGCGGGGGACAGGGCCAGACCCAGTACTTC.

With respect to this clonotype: A much bigger clone sits one base away, suggesting this may be a read error. This chain uses TRBV19 with TRBJ2-2; D may match TRBD1 or TRBD2 (6 bases each). CDR1 and CDR2 (germline): LNHDA, SQIVND (reference sequence). This CDR3 is 16 amino acids long. As DNA, the CDR3 is TGTGCCAGTAGCTCTCTGGGGGGCCCGAACACCGGGAAGCTGTTTTTT. Protein: CASSSLGGPNTGKLFF.

This clonotype was observed many times. The CDR3 coding sequence is TGTGCCAGCAGTGAAGTGATAAAAGCTTTCTTT. It encodes CASSEVIKAFF. The rearrangement joins TRBV2 to TRBJ1-1; D is unclear. CDR1 is SNHLY, CDR2 FYNNEI, per germline. CDR3 length: 11 residues. Trimming removed 1 base from V and 9 bases from J, with 6 bases in between.

Details on this clonotype: No conserved phenylalanine or tryptophan is present at the end of the CDR3, so a read error is the likely explanation. No DNA is shown, since the ends of the CDR3 on it are uncertain; the CDR3 is the one TCRdb lists. This chain connects TRBV6-2 or TRBV6-3 to TRBJ2-6. In germline, CDR1 is MNHEY, CDR2 SVGEGT. The CDR3 sequence runs 15 residues, both termini included. The CDR3 loop is CASSYSGSGANVPTY.

This clonotype was found many times. The gene calls are TRBV6-2 or TRBV6-3 and TRBJ1-3, with D unclear. Germline CDR1 reads MNHEY; CDR2 reads SVGEGT. The length of the CDR3 is 15 residues. V lost 5 bases and J lost 0, with 11 bases in between. Here the CDR3 reads CASSDTPFSGNTIYF. The CDR3 DNA follows: TGTGCCAGCAGTGACACACCTTTCTCTGGAAACACCATATATTTT.

The chain couples TRBV5-1 to TRBJ2-5, with 8 bases matching TRBD2. The CDR3 is 17 amino acids. The junction had 12 bases not matched to a gene; V was cut back by 0 bases and J by 5 bases. Germline CDR1 SGHRS, CDR2 YFSETQ. The CDR3 region is CASSLGSHAGGLETQYF. The CDR3 DNA is TGCGCCAGCAGCTTGGGATCCCACGCGGGGGGCCTTGAGACCCAGTACTTC.

The chain links TRBV25-1 to TRBJ2-2; TRBD2 agrees at 12 bases. Unmatched junction bases numbered 10, after V lost 4 bases and J lost 7 bases. Germline-derived CDR1 and CDR2 are MGHDK and SYGVNS. This CDR3 contains 17 residues. Here the CDR3 DNA reads TGTGCCAGCAGTGCGGCTAGCGGGGGGGCCTTAGACGGGGAGCTGTTTTTT. Translating gives CASSAASGGALDGELFF. The full variable domain, completed using reference TRBV25-1 and TRBJ2-2, is EADIYQTPRYLVIGTGKKITLECSQTMGHDKMYWYQQDPGMELHLIHYSYGVNSTEKGDLSSESTVSRIRTEHFPLTLESARPSHTSQYLCASSAASGGALDGELFFGEGSRLTVL.

Details on this clonotype: At one boundary the junction diverges from the germline segment, which might be a read error. The J gene is TRBJ2-1, the V gene TRBV18; 8 bases line up with TRBD1. Per germline, CDR1 KGHSH and CDR2 LQKENI. This CDR3 spans 18 amino acids. CDR3 DNA: TGTACCAGCTCACCACTCCGACAGGGGAAGGGCTCCTACAATGAGCAGTTCTTC. It specifies CTSSPLRQGKGSYNEQFF.

There are many counts of this clonotype. V and J are TRBV20-1 and TRBJ2-1; D possibly corresponds to TRBD2 (6 bases). V gave up 4 bases and J gave up 5 bases, with 21 bases separating them. CDR3 length: 16 residues. CDR1 is DFQATT, CDR2 SNEGSKA, per germline (reference sequence). This CDR3 reads CSAIPLGGAYNNEQFF. CDR3 bases: TGCAGTGCTATCCCCCTAGGCGGGGCTTATAACAATGAGCAGTTCTTC.

A remark on this clonotype: The germline gene is not matched at one end of the junction; a read error may be the cause. The rearrangement links TRBV27 to TRBJ2-7; D may be TRBD2 (5 bases). This CDR3 has 17 amino acids. The germline V gene has CDR1 MNHEY and CDR2 SMNVEV (reference sequence). CDR3 protein: CASSLAEVGTKTYEQCF. CDR3 coding DNA: TGTGCCAGCAGTTTGGCGGAGGTGGGCACAAAGACCTACGAGCAGTGCTTC.